Below are 28 T cell receptor beta chains sequenced from a single sample in a study of identical twins. TCRdb re-analysed the 5' RACE reads in MiXCR, keeping a single row per CDR3 protein. The data hold approximately 890,000 distinct CDR3 sequences, with around 12% observed a single time. These records were also assigned to another study, of yellow fever vaccine responses in identical twins.

Sequencing was carried out using PBMCs. These receptors originate from a woman aged 18-30 years in good health.

The gene calls are TRBV11-2 and TRBJ2-5; 16 bases agree with TRBD2. Losses at the gene ends were 5 bases for V and 2 bases for J; bases not matched to a gene: 5. Germline CDR1 SGHAT, CDR2 FQNNGV. The length of the CDR3 is 17 residues. CDR3 region: CASSHGTSGGAQETQYF. For the CDR3, the DNA is TGTGCCAGCAGCCACGGGACTAGCGGGGGGGCTCAAGAGACCCAGTACTTC. Full variable domain (missing parts from reference TRBV11-2 and TRBJ2-5): EAGVAQSPRYKIIEKRQSVAFWCNPISGHATLYWYQQILGQGPKLLIQFQNNGVVDDSQLPKDRFSAERLKGVDSTLKIQPAKLEDSAVYLCASSHGTSGGAQETQYFGPGTRLLVL.

The V and J genes are TRBV11-3 and TRBJ2-7, with D perhaps matching TRBD1 (6 bases). The CDR3 has 15 residues. V was cut by 0 bases and J by 3 bases, with 12 bases left in between. Germline V gene data show CDR1 as SGHNT and CDR2 as YENEEA. The CDR3 region is CASSLDDTGFYEQYF. CDR3 DNA: TGTGCCAGCAGCTTAGATGATACAGGGTTCTACGAGCAGTACTTC.

This clonotype was observed a handful of times. This chain's CDR3 is CASSFRTYQAKNIQYF. The CDR3 DNA is TGTGCCAGCAGTTTCCGGACGTATCAGGCCAAAAACATTCAGTACTTC. The gene calls are TRBV28 and TRBJ2-4; D call uncertain. Germline CDR1 MDHEN, CDR2 SYDVKM. The CDR3 has 16 residues. V lost 3 bases and J 1 base, leaving 13 bases between the germline ends.

Of note for this clonotype: A read error is likely, as this CDR3 ends without the conserved phenylalanine or tryptophan. The limits of the CDR3 on the DNA are not certain, so only TCRdb's listed CDR3 is given. V usage is TRBV10-1 and J usage is TRBJ2-3; TRBD2 is the table's D call, not checked against the DNA. Including both end residues, the CDR3 is 11 amino acids long. Germline V CDR1 and CDR2: WNHNN, SYGVQD (reference sequence). The CDR3 here is CATSGLAPYGN.

This clonotype was detected only a few times. V is TRBV12-3 or TRBV12-4 and J is TRBJ2-7; D not certain. The length of the CDR3 is 14 residues. Deletions cut 5 bases from V and 3 bases from J, with 14 bases between. The CDR3 sequence: CASSPPWAYYEQYF. CDR3 bases: TGTGCCAGCAGTCCACCATGGGCCTACTACGAGCAGTACTTC.

This clonotype came up many times. This chain connects TRBV6-5 to TRBJ2-1, with 9 bases identical to TRBD2. This CDR3 has 17 amino acids. Germline CDR1 and CDR2: MNHEY and SVGAGI. J lost 4 bases, V lost 2 bases, and 9 bases had no gene match. The CDR3 bases are TGTGCCAGCAGTTACGGGGGCGGGGGGGCCGAATACAATGAGCAGTTCTTC. This codes for CASSYGGGGAEYNEQFF.

This clonotype was detected many times. The V gene is TRBV7-6, the J gene TRBJ1-3; D call uncertain. The length of the CDR3 is 15 residues. V was trimmed by 0 bases and J by 0 bases, leaving 6 bases between them. Germline CDR1 reads SGHVS; CDR2 reads FNYEAQ. The CDR3 coding sequence is TGTGCCAGCAGCTTAGCTGGCAACTCTGGAAACACCATATATTTT. It translates to CASSLAGNSGNTIYF.

The rearrangement links TRBV7-6 to TRBJ1-2, with a tentative D call TRBD1 (6 bases). The germline V gene encodes CDR1 SGHVS and CDR2 FNYEAQ. Deletions cut 4 bases from V and 5 bases from J, with 11 bases between. The CDR3 has 13 residues. CDR3 loop: CASSSTTGYGYTF. CDR3 DNA: TGTGCCAGCAGCTCGACAACAGGGTATGGCTACACCTTC.

This clonotype was seen a handful of times. The rearrangement joins TRBV27 to TRBJ1-5; TRBD1 matches 9 bases. With 6 bases clipped from V and 7 bases from J, the junction kept 4 bases outside the gene matches. This CDR3 has 13 residues. The germline gives CDR1 MNHEY, CDR2 SMNVEV (reference sequence). CDR3 sequence: CASRQGARQPQHF. In DNA form, the CDR3 reads TGTGCCAGCAGACAGGGGGCGCGGCAGCCCCAGCATTTT.

The chain combines TRBV20-1 with TRBJ2-2; weak D call: TRBD1 (6 bases). This CDR3 has 13 amino acids. CDR1 is DFQATT and CDR2 is SNEGSKA in the germline V gene (reference sequence). V gave up 6 bases and J gave up 8 bases, with 16 bases separating them. This CDR3 is CSAREGTPGELFF. The CDR3 DNA reads TGCAGTGCCAGGGAAGGGACACCGGGGGAGCTGTTTTTT.

The chain combines TRBV2 with TRBJ2-7, with D possibly being TRBD1 or TRBD2 (5 bases each). CDR1 is SNHLY and CDR2 is FYNNEI in the germline V gene. The CDR3 loop spans 14 amino acids. Trimming took off 1 base at V and 3 bases at J, with 10 bases between the two ends. CDR3 DNA: TGTGCCAGCAGTGAAGGGGACGGCTACTACGAGCAGTACGTC. Protein sequence: CASSEGDGYYEQYV.

CDR3 protein: CASSGPWTDTQYF. The CDR3 DNA follows: TGTGCCAGCAGTGGTCCCTGGACAGATACGCAGTATTTT. This chain uses TRBV12-3 or TRBV12-4 with TRBJ2-3; D is undetermined. Deletions cut 5 bases from V and 3 bases from J, with 9 bases between. CDR3 length equals 13 residues.

The V call is TRBV7-2, the J call TRBJ2-7; no reliable D call. This CDR3 spans 15 amino acids. Trimming removed 5 bases at V and 5 bases at J, with 19 bases between. Germline V gives CDR1 SGHTA, CDR2 FQGNSA. The CDR3 nucleotides read TGTGCCAGCAGCCTAGAGGTCCCCACGTGGGACGAGCAGTACTTC. Amino acid sequence: CASSLEVPTWDEQYF.

This clonotype was observed a few times. The rearrangement joins TRBV12-3 or TRBV12-4 to TRBJ2-1, with D possibly being TRBD2 (6 bases). The CDR3 sequence is 14 residues long. Trimming stripped 10 bases from V and 7 bases from J, with 20 bases between. CDR3 sequence (DNA): TGTGCCACTGACACCGGGAGCGTACTTAATGAGCAGTTCTTC. Translating it yields CATDTGSVLNEQFF.

The table lists this clonotype with a few counts. The chain has TRBV27 and TRBJ2-1, with 12 bases identical to TRBD2. The CDR3 has 17 residues. Per germline, CDR1 MNHEY and CDR2 SMNVEV (reference sequence). With V trimmed by 5 bases and J by 6 bases, 11 bases remained unmatched. The CDR3 nucleotides read TGTGCCAGCAGTCCACCTTTACTAGCGGGGGGCAGCAATGAGCAGTTCTTC. The encoded protein is CASSPPLLAGGSNEQFF.

This chain joins TRBV5-5 and TRBJ2-3; D ambiguous. Trimming pared 0 bases from V and 2 bases from J, leaving 10 bases between. The CDR3 is 15 amino acids. Germline V gene sequence: CDR1 SGHKS, CDR2 YYEKEE (reference sequence). The CDR3 DNA reads as TGTGCCAGCAGCTTGGTGGGCGGATTCACAGATACGCAGTATTTT. It encodes CASSLVGGFTDTQYF.

This clonotype came up a few times. The V call is TRBV12-3 or TRBV12-4, the J call TRBJ2-2; D not certain. Trimming cost V 3 bases and J 1 base, with 6 bases left between them. There are 14 residues in the CDR3. CDR3 sequence: CASSLWQNTGELFF. CDR3 nucleotide sequence: TGTGCCAGCAGTTTGTGGCAGAACACCGGGGAGCTGTTTTTT.

This clonotype showed up just a few times. The rearrangement joins TRBV7-9 to TRBJ2-7; D may correspond to TRBD1 or TRBD2 (6 bases each). Germline V lookup: CDR1 SEHNR, CDR2 FQNEAQ (reference sequence). With 7 bases removed from V and 7 bases from J, the gap between germline ends came to 23 bases. This CDR3 region has 15 residues. CDR3 coding DNA: TGTGCCAGCACTCTCGCGGGAAAGCGAGGGGGTGAGCAGTACTTC. Protein sequence: CASTLAGKRGGEQYF.

This clonotype turned up a few times. This chain links TRBV3-1 with TRBJ2-3, with 8 bases fitting TRBD1. The germline V gene has CDR1 LGHDT and CDR2 YNNKEL (reference sequence). Trimming cost V 6 bases and J 4 bases; bases outside gene matches: 6. The CDR3 spans 14 residues. CDR3 bases: TGTGCCAGCAGTTGGACAGGGTTGCCAGATACGCAGTATTTT. Residues: CASSWTGLPDTQYF.

The rearrangement links TRBV6-1 to TRBJ2-3; 8 bases map to TRBD2. The junction had 3 bases not matched to a gene; V was cut back by 5 bases and J by 2 bases. The CDR3 spans 14 residues. CDR1 MNHNS and CDR2 SASEGT come from the germline V gene. CDR3 bases: TGTGCCAGCAGTCGTAGCGGGAACACAGATACGCAGTATTTT. Its translation: CASSRSGNTDTQYF.

This clonotype was seen at least ten times. The CDR3 sequence is CASSNRGRDEQYF. CDR3 nucleotides: TGTGCCAGTAGTAACCGGGGTAGGGACGAGCAGTACTTC. The chain carries TRBV19 and TRBJ2-7; TRBD2 might be the D (5 bases). V was trimmed by 4 bases and J by 5 bases, leaving 12 bases between them. Germline V gene sequence: CDR1 LNHDA, CDR2 SQIVND (reference sequence). The CDR3 covers 13 residues.

This sequence joins TRBV5-1 and TRBJ1-5; TRBD1 aligns across 7 bases. Germline CDR1 is SGHRS and CDR2 is YFSETQ. Unmatched junction bases numbered 7, after V lost 4 bases and J lost 6 bases. The CDR3 is made up of 14 amino acids. The CDR3 loop reads CASSRGTEGQPQHF. DNA of the CDR3: TGCGCCAGCAGCCGAGGGACAGAGGGTCAGCCCCAGCATTTT.

This clonotype was seen a handful of times. The CDR3 protein is CASTTTNYGYTF. The CDR3 DNA sequence: TGTGCCAGCACCACCACTAACTATGGCTACACCTTC. J is TRBJ1-2 and V is TRBV7-9; no definite D call. V lost 7 bases and J 0 bases, leaving 6 bases between the germline ends. The germline V gene has CDR1 SEHNR and CDR2 FQNEAQ (reference sequence). The CDR3 is 12 residues long.

This clonotype has a handful of counts. The chain joins TRBV7-9 to TRBJ1-1, with TRBD1 identical over 8 bases. The CDR3 length is 17 residues. The trim removed 3 bases at V and 5 bases at J, leaving 14 bases unmatched. Germline CDR1 reads SEHNR; CDR2 reads FQNEAQ (reference sequence). CDR3 sequence reads: CASSLLGFSGGPTEAFF. In DNA, the CDR3 is TGTGCCAGCAGCTTGTTGGGATTTTCAGGGGGCCCGACTGAAGCTTTCTTT.

There are a few counts of this clonotype. The chain uses TRBV28 and TRBJ1-2; D perhaps matches TRBD1 (6 bases). Between the trimmed V and J ends, which lost 5 bases and 2 bases, there was a span of 12 bases. CDR1 is MDHEN, CDR2 SYDVKM, per germline. The CDR3 is 14 amino acids. DNA of the CDR3: TGTGCCAGCAGTCCAGCCACAGGGAACTATGGCTACACCTTC. Translation gives CASSPATGNYGYTF.

The chain joins TRBV2 to TRBJ1-1; weak D call: TRBD1 (5 bases). V was shortened by 8 bases and J by 10 bases, with 20 bases between the two germline ends. The CDR3 is made up of 13 amino acids. Germline V gives CDR1 SNHLY, CDR2 FYNNEI. The CDR3 sequence is CASGLGTASLAFF. Here the CDR3 DNA reads TGTGCCAGCGGACTGGGGACTGCCAGTTTAGCTTTCTTT.

The chain links TRBV7-9 to TRBJ2-7; D perhaps matches TRBD1 (6 bases). V lost 4 bases, J lost 2 bases, and 9 bases lay in between. This CDR3 has 13 amino acids. Germline lookup yields CDR1 SEHNR and CDR2 FQNEAQ (reference sequence). The CDR3 bases are TGTGCCAGCAGCTCGGACAGCACCTACGAGCAGTACGTC. This encodes CASSSDSTYEQYV.

This clonotype was seen a handful of times. The J gene is TRBJ1-2, the V gene TRBV7-2; tentative D call: TRBD1 (5 bases). The CDR3 loop spans 15 amino acids. The germline V and J ends were trimmed by 2 bases and 4 bases, with 14 bases remaining between them. Per germline, CDR1 SGHTA and CDR2 FQGNSA. The CDR3 loop reads CASSLQGQAFYGYTF. Written as DNA, the CDR3 is TGTGCCAGCAGCTTACAGGGCCAGGCCTTCTATGGCTACACCTTC.